These 26 T cell receptor beta chains were all obtained from the same sample, sequenced in a study of cytomegalovirus exposure and HLA in healthy donors. The PCR made use of 60 Vbeta and 13 Jbeta primers. Produced via immunoSEQ multiplex PCR; TCRdb's table is partial and in-frame only. The sample holds about 190,000 clones, about 13% seen once. Source material: PBMCs. These receptors came from a man over 45 in good health and CMV-seropositive.

The chain uses TRBV5-4 and TRBJ1-1, with D possibly TRBD1 on 6 matching bases. Germline V gene sequence: CDR1 SGHNT, CDR2 YYREEE (reference sequence). The V end was cut by 5 bases, the J end by 0 bases, with 14 bases between. This CDR3 comprises 15 residues. CDR3 coding DNA: TGTGCCAGCAGACCAGGGAGGGGGGTGAACACTGAAGCTTTCTTT. It encodes CASRPGRGVNTEAFF. The full variable domain, its missing parts supplied by reference TRBV5-4 and TRBJ1-1, is ETGVTQSPTHLIKTRGQQVTLRCSSQSGHNTVSWYQQALGQGPQFIFQYYREEENGRGNFPPRFSGLQFPNYSSELNVNALELDDSALYLCASRPGRGVNTEAFFGQGTRLTVV.

This clone has a handful of counts. The chain recombines TRBV2 with TRBJ1-2; the D gene is possibly TRBD1 (5 bases). Germline CDR1 SNHLY, CDR2 FYNNEI. Between the trimmed V and J ends, which lost 6 bases and 13 bases, there was a span of 18 bases. The CDR3 length is 12 residues. The CDR3 region is CASSQGFRGTTF. For the CDR3, the DNA is TGTGCCAGCAGCCAGGGATTTCGTGGTACCACCTTC.

This clone has more than one count but fewer than ten. The rearrangement joins TRBV14 to TRBJ1-1, with no clear D. Between the trimmed V and J ends, which lost 0 bases and 1 base, there was a span of 3 bases. CDR1 SGHDN and CDR2 FVKESK come from the germline V gene. The CDR3 length is 13 residues. CDR3 in DNA: TGTGCCAGCAGCCAAGAGCGGAACACTGAAGCTTTCTTT. This sequence encodes CASSQERNTEAFF.

The CDR3 coding sequence is TGCAGCGTTGAAGATCTGCCAGGGTCTGGCTACACCTTC. Translation gives CSVEDLPGSGYTF. The rearrangement joins TRBV29-1 to TRBJ1-2, with D possibly being TRBD1 (5 bases). CDR1 SQVTM and CDR2 ANQGSEA come from the germline V gene. Trimming cost V 0 bases and J 7 bases, with 12 bases left between them. This CDR3 has 13 residues.

This clone showed up just a few times. The chain links TRBV5-6 to TRBJ2-1; the D is unclear. V was pared by 4 bases and J by 2 bases, with 19 bases between. Germline values: CDR1 SGHDT, CDR2 YYEEEE. CDR3 size: 17 residues. CDR3 coding DNA: TGTGCCAGCAGCCTCCCCGCGGTAGACGCGCCCTACAATGAGCAGTTCTTC. Residues: CASSLPAVDAPYNEQFF. The whole variable domain, remainder taken from reference TRBV5-6 and TRBJ2-1, is DAGVTQSPTHLIKTRGQQVTLRCSPKSGHDTVSWYQQALGQGPQFIFQYYEEEERQRGNFPDRFSGHQFPNYSSELNVNALLLGDSALYLCASSLPAVDAPYNEQFFGPGTRLTVL.

The V gene is TRBV11-2, the J gene TRBJ2-3; a weak D match, TRBD2 (6 bases). CDR3 length: 15 residues. Germline V gene lookup returns CDR1 SGHAT and CDR2 FQNNGV. Trimming shortened V by 1 base and J by 5 bases, and 13 bases separated the two germline ends. CDR3 protein: CASSLGTRGGDTQYF. The CDR3 nucleotides are TGTGCCAGCAGCTTAGGGACGAGGGGAGGAGATACGCAGTATTTT. The complete variable domain, with remaining parts taken from reference TRBV11-2 and TRBJ2-3, reads EAGVAQSPRYKIIEKRQSVAFWCNPISGHATLYWYQQILGQGPKLLIQFQNNGVVDDSQLPKDRFSAERLKGVDSTLKIQPAKLEDSAVYLCASSLGTRGGDTQYFGPGTRLTVL.

The table lists this clone with a few counts. This chain connects TRBV7-2 to TRBJ1-2, with 7 bases aligning to TRBD1. The CDR3 has 14 residues. J gave up 0 bases and V 6 bases, and 4 bases lay outside the gene matches. CDR1 and CDR2 (germline): SGHTA, FQGNSA. For the CDR3, the DNA is TGTGCCAGCAGGGGACAGAGTGCTAACTATGGCTACACCTTC. This encodes CASRGQSANYGYTF.

This clone was observed a handful of times. V usage is TRBV4-3 and J usage is TRBJ1-1; TRBD1 matches 9 bases. The V and J ends lost 1 base and 5 bases, in that order; junction bases with no gene match: 8. CDR1 LGHNA and CDR2 YSLEER come from the germline V gene. CDR3 length: 16 residues. CDR3 nucleotide sequence: TGCGCCAGCAGCCAAGTTAAGGACAGGGGAAGTACTGAAGCTTTCTTT. Protein: CASSQVKDRGSTEAFF.

This clone was counted between two and nine times. The genes are TRBV7-2 and TRBJ1-2; weak D call: TRBD1 (6 bases). V was pared by 4 bases and J by 2 bases, with 8 bases between. CDR3 length equals 13 residues. Germline CDR1 SGHTA, CDR2 FQGNSA. DNA for the CDR3: TGTGCCAGCAGCTCCACAGGGAACTATGGCTACACCTTC. Encoded protein: CASSSTGNYGYTF.

This clone was counted between two and nine times. This chain uses TRBV28 with TRBJ2-3; TRBD2 matches 11 bases. CDR1 MDHEN and CDR2 SYDVKM come from the germline V gene. The CDR3 extends over 15 amino acids. J was trimmed by 2 bases and V by 3 bases; bases with no gene match: 1. Written as DNA, the CDR3 is TGTGCCAGCAGTTTGACTAGCGGGAACACAGATACGCAGTATTTT. Translating it yields CASSLTSGNTDTQYF.

The gene calls are TRBV4-3 and TRBJ1-3; a possible D gene is TRBD1 (5 bases). Trimming pared 1 base from V and 4 bases from J, leaving 11 bases between. Germline CDR1 and CDR2: LGHNA and YSLEER. This CDR3 contains 15 residues. The CDR3 sequence is CASSQVLQGGNTIYF. CDR3 DNA: TGCGCCAGCAGCCAAGTGTTGCAGGGAGGAAACACCATATATTTT.

This clone was counted only a few times. The V call is TRBV7-2, the J call TRBJ2-5; 7 bases fit TRBD1. The CDR3 contains 14 residues. In germline, CDR1 is SGHTA, CDR2 FQGNSA. The V gene end was trimmed by 6 bases and the J gene end by 5 bases; junction bases not matched to a gene: 9. CDR3 DNA: TGTGCCAGCAGTTCTAGACAGGGCAGGGAGACCCAGTACTTC. Translating gives CASSSRQGRETQYF.

The rearrangement links TRBV30 to TRBJ2-3, with a weak D call TRBD2 (6 bases). The CDR3 sequence is 15 residues long. Germline CDR1 and CDR2: GTSNPN and SVGIG (reference sequence). V was pared by 0 bases and J by 4 bases, with 14 bases between. The CDR3 loop is CAWSVFRGGADTQYF. The CDR3 nucleotides are TGTGCCTGGAGTGTTTTTCGGGGAGGTGCAGATACGCAGTATTTT.

The rearrangement links TRBV28 to TRBJ2-5, with TRBD2 as a possible D gene (5 bases). Between the trimmed V and J ends, which lost 3 bases and 5 bases, there was a span of 10 bases. The germline V gene encodes CDR1 MDHEN and CDR2 SYDVKM. The CDR3 sequence is 13 residues long. This CDR3 is CASSFGEWETQYF. CDR3 DNA: TGTGCCAGCAGTTTTGGGGAGTGGGAGACCCAGTACTTC.

V usage is TRBV5-1 and J usage is TRBJ1-3; 7 bases fit TRBD1. The CDR3 contains 16 residues. Germline values: CDR1 SGHRS, CDR2 YFSETQ. The ends lost 0 bases at V and 0 bases at J; junction bases unmatched: 3. The CDR3 region is CASSLGAGGSGNTIYF. CDR3 nucleotides: TGCGCCAGCAGCTTGGGGGCAGGGGGCTCTGGAAACACCATATATTTT.

This clone came up a few times. This chain uses TRBV7-9 with TRBJ1-2; D gene uncertain. V lost 6 bases and J 7 bases, leaving 9 bases between the germline ends. Germline-derived CDR1 and CDR2 are SEHNR and FQNEAQ (reference sequence). CDR3 length: 11 amino acids. The chain's CDR3 is CASSRGSGYTF. CDR3 DNA sequence: TGTGCCAGCAGTCGAGGGAGTGGCTACACCTTC.

The CDR3 reads CASSYSGETDTQYF. CDR3 bases: TGTGCCAGCAGTTACAGCGGGGAGACAGATACGCAGTATTTT. The rearrangement links TRBV27 to TRBJ2-3, with 7 nucleotides matching TRBD2. The CDR3 is 14 residues long. The J segment lost 3 bases and the V segment lost 4 bases, leaving 4 bases of the junction unmatched. Germline CDR1 MNHEY, CDR2 SMNVEV (reference sequence).

This clone was recorded a few times. The chain couples TRBV28 to TRBJ1-5, with D uncertain. This CDR3 is 11 amino acids long. V was cut by 5 bases and J by 9 bases, with 8 bases left in between. Germline-derived CDR1 and CDR2 are MDHEN and SYDVKM. As DNA, the CDR3 is TGTGCCAGCAGTGCGATCATGCCCCAGCATTTT. Translating it yields CASSAIMPQHF. The complete variable domain, with remaining parts taken from reference TRBV28 and TRBJ1-5, reads DVKVTQSSRYLVKRTGEKVFLECVQDMDHENMFWYRQDPGLGLRLIYFSYDVKMKEKGDIPEGYSVSREKKERFSLILESASTNQTSMYLCASSAIMPQHFGDGTRLSIL.

The rearrangement links TRBV27 to TRBJ2-5, with TRBD2 matching 9 bases. Losses at the gene ends were 5 bases for V and 3 bases for J; bases not matched to a gene: 1. The CDR3 consists of 13 residues. Looked up from germline, CDR1 is MNHEY and CDR2 is SMNVEV (reference sequence). The CDR3 DNA follows: TGTGCCAGCAGTCTAGCGGGGAAAGAGACCCAGTACTTC. As protein: CASSLAGKETQYF.

This clone was found a few times. The chain has TRBV6-5 and TRBJ1-1; D possibly corresponds to TRBD1 (6 bases). Deletions cut 6 bases from V and 5 bases from J, with 16 bases between. The CDR3 contains 14 residues. Per germline, CDR1 MNHEY and CDR2 SVGAGI. The CDR3 sequence: CASSSLRGGTEAFF. Here the CDR3 DNA reads TGTGCCAGCAGCTCCCTCAGGGGTGGGACTGAAGCTTTCTTT.

The chain uses TRBV7-7 and TRBJ2-2; 9 nucleotides line up with TRBD1. The V segment lost 3 bases and the J segment 8 bases; nucleotides outside the gene matches: 7. CDR1 is SSHAT and CDR2 is FNYEAQ in the germline V gene (reference sequence). There are 15 residues in the CDR3. The CDR3 loop reads CASSLGTGRSGELFF. CDR3 DNA sequence: TGTGCCAGCAGCTTGGGGACAGGGAGGTCGGGGGAGCTGTTTTTT. Variable domain in full (rest from reference TRBV7-7 and TRBJ2-2): GAGVSQSPRYKVTKRGQDVTLRCDPISSHATLYWYQQALGQGPEFLTYFNYEAQPDKSGLPSDRFSAERPEGSISTLTIQRTEQRDSAMYRCASSLGTGRSGELFFGEGSRLTVL.

This clone has more than one count but fewer than ten. CDR3 region: CASSLGGAGTEAFF. The CDR3 nucleotides read TGCGCCAGCAGCTTGGGCGGGGCGGGCACTGAAGCTTTCTTT. The chain is built from TRBV5-1 and TRBJ1-1; weak D call: TRBD1 (5 bases). Germline CDR1 and CDR2: SGHRS and YFSETQ. V was shortened by 0 bases and J by 4 bases, with 10 bases between the two germline ends. The CDR3 is 14 residues long.

This chain connects TRBV4-3 to TRBJ1-2, with TRBD1 as a possible D gene (6 bases). Germline V gene data show CDR1 as LGHNA and CDR2 as YSLEER. This CDR3 comprises 16 residues. The V gene lost 0 bases and the J gene lost 5 bases, with 16 bases spanning the gap. CDR3 sequence: CASSQEIFSGQYGYTF. In DNA, the CDR3 is TGCGCCAGCAGCCAAGAAATATTCTCTGGACAGTATGGCTACACCTTC.

This clone was detected a few times. The genes are TRBV9 and TRBJ2-5, with TRBD1 identical over 11 bases. Trimming took 0 bases from V and 4 from J; bases not matched to a gene: 8. The CDR3 loop spans 17 amino acids. CDR1 SGDLS and CDR2 YYNGEE come from the germline V gene. The CDR3 region has the DNA TGTGCCAGCAGCGTAGGTTTGGGACAGGGGGACGGAGAGACCCAGTACTTC. The encoded protein is CASSVGLGQGDGETQYF. The whole variable domain, filled in from reference TRBV9 and TRBJ2-5, reads DSGVTQTPKHLITATGQRVTLRCSPRSGDLSVYWYQQSLDQGLQFLIQYYNGEERAKGNILERFSAQQFPDLHSELNLSSLELGDSALYFCASSVGLGQGDGETQYFGPGTRLLVL.

J is TRBJ2-7 and V is TRBV7-9, with a possible D match to TRBD2 (6 bases). Germline lookup yields CDR1 SEHNR and CDR2 FQNEAQ (reference sequence). The CDR3 has 17 amino acids. V lost 2 bases and J lost 2, with 19 bases in between. In DNA, the CDR3 is TGTGCCAGCAGCTTACCTCCGGGACGGGGAGGAGCCTACGAGCAGTACTTC. It specifies CASSLPPGRGGAYEQYF.

This clone was seen a single time. The V gene is TRBV6-6, the J gene TRBJ2-3; the match to TRBD2 covers 8 bases. V trimming: 3 bases; J trimming: 5 bases; junction bases outside the gene matches: 10. This CDR3 spans 16 amino acids. From germline, CDR1 is MNHNY and CDR2 SVGAGI (reference sequence). The CDR3 here is CASSYGSGGPGDTQYF. The CDR3 coding sequence is TGTGCCAGCAGTTATGGGTCGGGGGGGCCAGGAGATACGCAGTATTTT.